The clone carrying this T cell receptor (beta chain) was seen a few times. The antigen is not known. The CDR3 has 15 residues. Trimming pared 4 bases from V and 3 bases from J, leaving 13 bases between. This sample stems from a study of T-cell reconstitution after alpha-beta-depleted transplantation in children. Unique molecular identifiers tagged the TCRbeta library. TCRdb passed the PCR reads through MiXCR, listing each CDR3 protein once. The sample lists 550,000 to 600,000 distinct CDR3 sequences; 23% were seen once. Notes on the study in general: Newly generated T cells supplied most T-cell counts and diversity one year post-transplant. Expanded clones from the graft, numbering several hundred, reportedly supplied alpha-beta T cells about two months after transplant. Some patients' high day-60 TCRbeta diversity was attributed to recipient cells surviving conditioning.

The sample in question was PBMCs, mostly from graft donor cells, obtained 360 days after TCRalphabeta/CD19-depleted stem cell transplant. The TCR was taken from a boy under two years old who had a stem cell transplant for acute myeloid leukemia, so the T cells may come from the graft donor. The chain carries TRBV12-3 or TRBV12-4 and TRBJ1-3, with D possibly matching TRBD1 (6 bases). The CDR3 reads CASSWTARNGNTIYF. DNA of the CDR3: TGTGCCAGCAGTTGGACAGCCAGAAATGGAAACACCATATATTTT.